The T cell receptor beta chain under discussion was sequenced for a study of cytomegalovirus exposure and HLA in healthy donors (dated by TCRdb to about 2017). Some background on the complete study: The approximately 710 repertoires of the first cohort and the approximately 110 validation repertoires were produced on the same platform, according to a later analysis. The study was designed to test whether signatures of past pathogen exposure could be identified by cataloging public T cell receptors. A separate validation cohort of roughly 130 different subjects was used in addition to the 666-subject first cohort. The study combined high-throughput TCR immunosequencing, statistical association of individual TCRs with disease status, and machine learning to predict cytomegalovirus infection status.

The research as a whole found: All 110 or so repertoires were used to score co-occurrence in the validation cohort in a later analysis, because that analysis had no HLA typing for the cohort. A later analysis found that TCRs clustered in the first cohort also tended to co-occur in the 110 or so validation repertoires, with 94% of cluster scores above 0. Most TCR sequences were seen in very few donors, while some public TCRs were found in many individuals. A few of the identified cytomegalovirus-associated TCR beta chains were confirmed in vitro to be specific for cytomegalovirus antigens. According to the authors, the approach could potentially be generalized to other disease states and immunological phenotypes. The classifier was reported to diagnose cytomegalovirus status with high specificity and sensitivity in both the original and validation cohorts. A total of 150 to 200 TCR beta chains were listed by the study as associated with cytomegalovirus.

On this clone itself: The specificity of this receptor is unknown. Base qualities are not recorded, but no much larger clone differs from it by a single base.

Library generation was performed with the immunoSEQ multiplex PCR assay. In the source study's methods: A statistical classification framework was built to diagnose cytomegalovirus status from the catalog of TCR beta chain sequences. The source is immuneACCESS, and TCRdb retained only in-frame sequences with V and J called. Part of the clones is not carried over; for the studies checked, unresolved V genes explain less than half of this, and the remainder is unexplained. That table furnishes V, J and clone size, whereas the DNA furnished D and trimming. A total of tens of thousands of clones appear in this sample, around 90% of them only once. The leading ten clones occupy approximately 6.4% of the sample. The donors were included in the validation cohort of over a hundred subjects, a group kept apart from the approximately 670-subject first cohort. According to the germline V gene, CDR1 reads MGHRA and CDR2 reads YSYEKL. Including the terminal cysteine and phenylalanine, the CDR3 comprises 16 residues. Only the CDR3 DNA stays, 48 bases, in frame from base 1. V is pared back by 4 bases and J by 4 bases, with 17 bases lying between the germline termini.

The chain uses TRBV4-1 and TRBJ2-1; TRBD2 is perhaps the D gene, given 6 matching bases. This TCR was recovered from a woman aged 25 to 45 in good health and CMV-seronegative. The sequencing input was PBMCs. The nucleotide sequence is TGCGCCAGCAGCCTCGCCGCGGGGATTATTTACAATGAGCAGTTCTTC. Its product reads: CASSLAAGIIYNEQFF.